These T cell receptor beta chains were read from a single sample in a study of PD-1 blockade in mismatch repair-deficient tumors. Profiled with immunoSEQ multiplex PCR; TCRdb holds only in-frame clones, not every one. Found here are roughly 38,000 clones, roughly 83% of them singletons; the top ten hold around 0.99%. Source: PBMCs, taken roughly 39 weeks after starting pembrolizumab. All receptors derive from an adult with mismatch repair-deficient cancer. CDR3s include the opening cysteine and the closing phenylalanine or tryptophan. The D gene is left open where the match is weak. For some rows the clone size is stated as once, few or many, or as a class when expanded; others skip it.

size	D	V	J	length	CDR3	DNA
.	.	TRBV7-9	TRBJ2-3	15	CASSLTGTRTDTQYF	TGTGCCAGCAGTTTAACAGGGACCAGGACAGATACGCAGTATTTT
.	.	TRBV13	TRBJ2-1	15	CASSTLWSSYNEQFF	TGTGCCAGCAGCACTCTCTGGAGCTCCTACAATGAGCAGTTCTTC
.	TRBD1	TRBV19	TRBJ1-2	13	CASSPRDRAGYTF	TGTGCCAGTAGTCCTCGGGACAGGGCTGGCTACACCTTC
.	TRBD1	TRBV6-1	TRBJ2-1	15	CASSELGQGAIEQFF	TGTGCCAGCAGTGAATTGGGACAGGGGGCGATCGAGCAGTTCTTC
.	TRBD2	TRBV29-1	TRBJ2-7	12	CSGGAGAYEQYF	TGCAGCGGCGGAGCGGGAGCCTACGAGCAGTACTTC
.	.	TRBV7-9	TRBJ1-3	14	CASTPGDSGNTIYF	TGTGCCAGCACCCCAGGGGACTCTGGAAACACCATATATTTT
few	TRBD2	TRBV14	TRBJ2-7	15	CASSQGTSGTYEQYF	TGTGCCAGCAGCCAGGGGACTAGCGGAACCTACGAGCAGTACTTC
.	.	TRBV28	TRBJ1-3	14	CASSPGQSGNTIYF	TGTGCCAGCAGCCCAGGACAGAGTGGAAACACCATATATTTT
.	TRBD1	TRBV5-1	TRBJ2-7	13	CASSSGQGNEQYF	TGCGCCAGCAGCTCCGGACAGGGCAACGAGCAGTACTTC
once	TRBD2	TRBV28	TRBJ2-7	16	CASSPLTSGGSYEQYF	TGTGCCAGCAGTCCCTTGACTAGCGGGGGTTCCTACGAGCAGTACTTC
few	TRBD1	TRBV5-1	TRBJ2-7	18	CASSPGQGSFFSSYEQYF	TGCGCCAGCAGCCCGGGACAGGGGTCCTTCTTTTCCTCCTACGAGCAGTACTTC
few	.	TRBV5-1	TRBJ2-7	15	CASSEGTKRRGEQYF	TGCGCCAGCAGCGAAGGGACAAAGCGACGGGGCGAGCAGTACTTC
.	TRBD1	TRBV5-1	TRBJ2-1	19	CASSRWTGGIASVYNEQFF	TGCGCCAGCAGCCGGTGGACAGGGGGCATAGCTAGTGTCTACAATGAGCAGTTCTTC
.	.	TRBV5-1	TRBJ1-1	13	CASSSDSYTEAFF	TGCGCCAGCAGCTCGGACAGCTACACTGAAGCTTTCTTT
.	.	TRBV19	TRBJ1-5	15	CASSILIDSNQPQHF	TGTGCCAGTAGTATATTGATAGATAGCAATCAGCCCCAGCATTTT
.	TRBD2	TRBV9	TRBJ2-3	16	CASSVGLAGDTDTQYF	TGTGCCAGCAGCGTGGGACTAGCGGGAGACACAGATACGCAGTATTTT
.	TRBD2	TRBV28	TRBJ2-5	15	CASSPGLAGSETQYF	TGTGCCAGCAGCCCTGGACTAGCGGGATCAGAGACCCAGTACTTC
.	.	TRBV6-1	TRBJ2-7	15	CASTGYLVDSGEQYF	TGTGCCAGCACGGGCTACCTAGTGGACAGCGGCGAGCAGTACTTC
.	TRBD2	TRBV7-7	TRBJ2-5	15	CASSSSTSGRETQYF	TGTGCCAGCAGCTCCTCGACTAGCGGGAGAGAGACCCAGTACTTC
.	.	TRBV18	TRBJ1-4	14	CASSPTATNEKLFF	TGTGCCAGCTCCCCGACAGCAACTAATGAAAAACTGTTTTTT
few	TRBD2	TRBV7-2	TRBJ2-7	15	CASSLALAGTYEQYF	TGTGCCAGCAGCTTAGCACTAGCGGGGACCTACGAGCAGTACTTC
.	TRBD1	TRBV30	TRBJ1-3	13	CAWRDRAGNTIYF	TGTGCCTGGCGTGACAGGGCTGGAAACACCATATATTTT
.	.	TRBV14	TRBJ2-1	16	CASSQDGGNFYNEQFF	TGTGCCAGCAGCCAAGATGGCGGTAACTTCTACAATGAGCAGTTCTTC
few	TRBD1	TRBV6-5	TRBJ2-7	16	CASSYGSGTGEAEQYF	TGTGCCAGCAGTTACGGGTCGGGGACAGGGGAGGCCGAGCAGTACTTC
.	.	TRBV11-2	TRBJ2-5	11	CASSNQVTQYF	TGTGCCAGCAGCAACCAGGTGACCCAGTACTTC
once	.	TRBV19	TRBJ1-6	14	CASSIQGFDSPLHF	TGTGCCAGTAGTATTCAGGGTTTTGATTCACCCCTCCACTTT
.	TRBD2	TRBV30	TRBJ2-7	20	CAWTRLGRVGTSGRAYEQYF	TGTGCCTGGACCAGGTTAGGCAGGGTGGGTACTAGCGGGAGGGCCTACGAGCAGTACTTC
.	TRBD1	TRBV5-1	TRBJ1-5	14	CASSLAGGSQPQHF	TGCGCCAGCAGCTTGGCAGGGGGCTCTCAGCCCCAGCATTTT
.	TRBD1	TRBV9	TRBJ1-1	15	CASSLTGQGDTEAFF	TGTGCCAGCAGCCTGACGGGACAGGGAGACACTGAAGCTTTCTTT
.	.	TRBV5-6	TRBJ1-2	14	CASSLGPGNYGYTF	TGTGCCAGCAGCTTGGGGCCGGGGAACTATGGCTACACCTTC
once	TRBD1	TRBV15	TRBJ2-7	14	CATSRETGGSEQYF	TGTGCCACCAGCAGGGAAACAGGGGGCTCCGAGCAGTACTTC
few	TRBD2	TRBV7-9	TRBJ2-7	17	CASSLAVGRVPSYEQYF	TGTGCCAGCAGCTTAGCGGTGGGGAGGGTACCGTCTTACGAGCAGTACTTC
few	TRBD2	TRBV7-3	TRBJ2-7	15	CASSAGTSSTYEQYF	TGTGCCAGCAGCGCGGGGACTAGCTCGACCTACGAGCAGTACTTC
.	.	TRBV11-1	TRBJ2-7	15	CASSLTTLYEGEQYF	TGTGCCAGCAGCTTAACCACACTTTACGAGGGCGAGCAGTACTTC
.	TRBD2	TRBV4-1	TRBJ2-5	17	CASSQGASGSMGETQYF	TGCGCCAGCAGCCAAGGGGCTAGCGGGAGTATGGGGGAGACCCAGTACTTC